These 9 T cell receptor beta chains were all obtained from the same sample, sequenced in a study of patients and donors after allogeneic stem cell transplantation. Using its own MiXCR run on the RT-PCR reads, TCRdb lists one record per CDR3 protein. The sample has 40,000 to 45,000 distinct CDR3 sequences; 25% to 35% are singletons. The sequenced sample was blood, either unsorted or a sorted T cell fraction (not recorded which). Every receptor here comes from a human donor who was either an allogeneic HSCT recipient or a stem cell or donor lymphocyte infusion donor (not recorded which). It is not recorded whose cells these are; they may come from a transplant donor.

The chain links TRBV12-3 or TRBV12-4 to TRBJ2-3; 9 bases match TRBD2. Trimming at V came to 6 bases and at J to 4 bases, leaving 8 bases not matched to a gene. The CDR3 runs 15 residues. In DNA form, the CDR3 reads TGTGCCAGCAGATCTACTAGCGGGCGGGCAGATACGCAGTATTTT. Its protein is CASRSTSGRADTQYF.

CDR3: CASSQVQADTQYF. The CDR3 DNA follows: TGTGCCAGCAGCCAAGTTCAAGCAGATACGCAGTATTTT. The chain recombines TRBV3-1 with TRBJ2-3; D is unclear. The CDR3 consists of 13 residues. Germline V lookup: CDR1 LGHDT, CDR2 YNNKEL (reference sequence). Trimming shortened V by 1 base and J by 4 bases, and 6 bases separated the two germline ends.

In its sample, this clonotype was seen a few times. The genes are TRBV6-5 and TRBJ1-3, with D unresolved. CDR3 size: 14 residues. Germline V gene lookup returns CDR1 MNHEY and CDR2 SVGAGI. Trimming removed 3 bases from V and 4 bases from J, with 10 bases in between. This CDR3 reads CASSYFAAGNTIYF. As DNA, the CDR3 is TGTGCCAGCAGTTATTTTGCAGCCGGAAACACCATATATTTT.

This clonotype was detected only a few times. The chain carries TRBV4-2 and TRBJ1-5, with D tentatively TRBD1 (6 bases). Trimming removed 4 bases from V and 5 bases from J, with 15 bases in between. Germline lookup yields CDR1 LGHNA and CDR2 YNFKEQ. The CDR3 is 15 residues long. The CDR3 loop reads CASSPRMGGDQPQHF. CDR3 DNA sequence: TGTGCCAGCAGCCCCCGGATGGGGGGCGATCAGCCCCAGCATTTT.

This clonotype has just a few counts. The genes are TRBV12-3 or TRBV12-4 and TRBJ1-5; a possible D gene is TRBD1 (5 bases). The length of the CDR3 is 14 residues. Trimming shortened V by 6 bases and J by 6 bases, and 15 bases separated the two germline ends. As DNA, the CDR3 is TGTGCCAGCAGCCCCAGGGAAATACGTCAGCCCCAGCATTTT. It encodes CASSPREIRQPQHF.

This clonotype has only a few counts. CDR3 loop: CASSLLLAGYSGNTIYF. CDR3 nucleotides: TGTGCCAGCAGCTTACTTTTGGCGGGGTACTCTGGAAACACCATATATTTT. The chain is built from TRBV7-6 and TRBJ1-3; D gene uncertain. V was trimmed by 2 bases and J by 0 bases, leaving 14 bases between them. This CDR3 is 17 amino acids long. Germline V gene data show CDR1 as SGHVS and CDR2 as FNYEAQ. Based on the CDR3 plus reference TRBV7-6 and TRBJ1-3, the full variable domain is GAGVSQSPRYKVTKRGQDVALRCDPISGHVSLYWYRQALGQGPEFLTYFNYEAQQDKSGLPNDRFSAERPEGSISTLTIQRTEQRDSAMYRCASSLLLAGYSGNTIYFGEGSWLTVV.

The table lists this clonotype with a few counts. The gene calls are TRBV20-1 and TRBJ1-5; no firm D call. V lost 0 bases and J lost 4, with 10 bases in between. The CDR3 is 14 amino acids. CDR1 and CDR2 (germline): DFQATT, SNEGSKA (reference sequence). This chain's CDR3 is CSARDSYVNQPQHF. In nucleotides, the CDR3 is TGCAGTGCTAGAGATTCATACGTTAATCAGCCCCAGCATTTT.

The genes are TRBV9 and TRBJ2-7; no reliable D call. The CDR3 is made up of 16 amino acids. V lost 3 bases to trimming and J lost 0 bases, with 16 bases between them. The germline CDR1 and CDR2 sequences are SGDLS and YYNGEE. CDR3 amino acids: CASSGHRNQSSYEQYF. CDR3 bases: TGTGCCAGCAGCGGCCACCGGAACCAAAGCTCCTACGAGCAGTACTTC.

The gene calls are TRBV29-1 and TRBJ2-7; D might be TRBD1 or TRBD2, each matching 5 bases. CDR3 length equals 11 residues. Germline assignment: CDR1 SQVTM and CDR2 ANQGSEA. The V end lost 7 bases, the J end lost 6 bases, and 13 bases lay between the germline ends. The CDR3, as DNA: TGCAGCGCCCGCTGGGGGTCCGAGCAGTACTTC. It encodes CSARWGSEQYF.